The 20 T cell receptor beta chains below come from one sample, sequenced in a study of cytomegalovirus exposure and HLA in healthy donors. Amplification used 60 Vbeta primers and 13 Jbeta primers. Assay used: immunoSEQ multiplex PCR; TCRdb lists only in-frame clones, some missing. The repertoire includes roughly 140,000 clones, roughly 80% of them detected once, and 2.5% to 3% sits in the top ten. Specimen: PBMCs. Receptors originate from a female donor in good health and CMV-seronegative.

In regard to this clone: This may come from a read error, since a much larger clone is one base off. The genes are TRBV4-2 and TRBJ1-4; TRBD1 aligns across 10 bases. Looked up from germline, CDR1 is LGHNA and CDR2 is YNFKEQ. Trimming took 0 bases from V and 6 from J; bases not matched to a gene: 7. The CDR3 extends over 17 amino acids. In DNA, the CDR3 is TGTGCCAGCAGCCAAGAAGGCCCGGGACAGGGGTATGAAAAACTGTTTTTT. Translated: CASSQEGPGQGYEKLFF.

The V call is TRBV29-1, the J call TRBJ2-1; 13 nucleotides match TRBD2. Germline V CDR1 and CDR2: SQVTM, ANQGSEA. This CDR3 is 15 amino acids long. The V gene end was trimmed by 5 bases and the J gene end by 9 bases; junction bases not matched to a gene: 10. The CDR3 sequence is CSVLKRLAGGGEQFF. The CDR3 nucleotides are TGCAGCGTTCTCAAAAGACTAGCGGGAGGAGGTGAGCAGTTCTTC.

This rearrangement joins TRBV7-8 to TRBJ2-3; no reliable D call. CDR3 size: 12 residues. V dropped 7 bases and J dropped 1 base, with 6 bases sitting between them. Germline CDR1 is SGHVS and CDR2 is FQNEAQ. The CDR3 DNA reads as TGTGCCAGCAAACGGGGCACAGATACGCAGTATTTT. Translation gives CASKRGTDTQYF. The whole variable domain, filled in from reference TRBV7-8 and TRBJ2-3, reads GAGVSQSPRYKVAKRGQDVALRCDPISGHVSLFWYQQALGQGPEFLTYFQNEAQLDKSGLPSDRFFAERPEGSVSTLKIQRTQQEDSAVYLCASKRGTDTQYFGPGTRLTVL.

The chain links TRBV4-1 to TRBJ1-4, with TRBD1 matching 10 bases. V trimming: 6 bases; J trimming: 7 bases; junction bases outside the gene matches: 2. There are 13 residues in the CDR3. Germline CDR1 and CDR2: MGHRA and YSYEKL. This CDR3 is CASRGQGSEKLFF. CDR3 coding DNA: TGCGCCAGCAGGGGACAGGGGTCTGAAAAACTGTTTTTT.

This chain links TRBV2 with TRBJ2-7, with TRBD2 matching over 8 bases. The trim removed 1 base at V and 4 bases at J, leaving 0 bases unmatched. The CDR3 is 13 amino acids. CDR1 is SNHLY and CDR2 is FYNNEI in the germline V gene. The CDR3: CASSEGLAYEQYF. The CDR3 DNA sequence: TGTGCCAGCAGTGAAGGACTAGCGTACGAGCAGTACTTC.

The chain joins TRBV7-2 to TRBJ2-7; 8 bases map to TRBD1. The length of the CDR3 is 13 residues. Germline V gene sequence: CDR1 SGHTA, CDR2 FQGNSA. V lost 5 bases and J lost 10; bases outside the gene matches: 10. In DNA, the CDR3 is TGTGCCAGCAGCCCGCCCCGGACAGGGTATCAGTACTTC. Amino acids: CASSPPRTGYQYF.

This sequence joins TRBV5-1 and TRBJ1-4, with 7 bases fitting TRBD1. This CDR3 spans 15 amino acids. Per germline, CDR1 SGHRS and CDR2 YFSETQ. Losses at the gene ends were 0 bases for V and 7 bases for J; bases not matched to a gene: 6. The CDR3 sequence: CASSLGRQGGEKLFF. For the CDR3, the DNA is TGCGCCAGCAGCTTGGGGAGACAGGGTGGTGAAAAACTGTTTTTT.

The chain employs TRBV30 and TRBJ2-7, with D possibly being TRBD1 (5 bases). Germline assignment: CDR1 GTSNPN and CDR2 SVGIG (reference sequence). The CDR3 loop spans 13 amino acids. V shed 1 base and J shed 3 bases, with 10 bases lying between them. CDR3 nucleotide sequence: TGTGCCTGGAGTGAAGGGGTTGTCTACGAGCAGTACTTC. Protein: CAWSEGVVYEQYF.

This chain joins TRBV28 and TRBJ1-1, with a weak D call TRBD1 (5 bases). Germline-derived CDR1 and CDR2 are MDHEN and SYDVKM. The CDR3 is made up of 15 amino acids. Trimming removed 1 base at V and 1 base at J, with 10 bases between. CDR3 bases: TGTGCCAGCAGTTTATCCTTAGGGGAGAACACTGAAGCTTTCTTT. Its protein product is CASSLSLGENTEAFF. The variable domain in full, completed from reference TRBV28 and TRBJ1-1, reads DVKVTQSSRYLVKRTGEKVFLECVQDMDHENMFWYRQDPGLGLRLIYFSYDVKMKEKGDIPEGYSVSREKKERFSLILESASTNQTSMYLCASSLSLGENTEAFFGQGTRLTVV.

This clone was counted between two and nine times. The chain has TRBV11-3 and TRBJ2-2, with 8 bases that match TRBD1. V gave up 1 base and J gave up 3 bases; unmatched junction bases: 4. Germline CDR1 is SGHNT and CDR2 is YENEEA. This CDR3 has 16 amino acids. The CDR3 DNA is TGTGCCAGCAGCTTAGTAGGACAGGGAGACACCGGGGAGCTGTTTTTT. Protein product: CASSLVGQGDTGELFF.

This chain uses TRBV7-2 with TRBJ2-7; 13 bases fit TRBD2. This CDR3 has 15 residues. Germline loops: CDR1 SGHTA, CDR2 FQGNSA. Trimming cost V 5 bases and J 4 bases; bases outside gene matches: 5. This chain's CDR3 is CASSARLAGGYEQYF. In nucleotides, the CDR3 is TGTGCCAGCAGCGCCCGACTAGCGGGAGGTTACGAGCAGTACTTC.

The V call is TRBV5-6, the J call TRBJ2-3; D possibly corresponds to TRBD1 (6 bases). The CDR3 contains 15 residues. Trimming removed 2 bases from V and 3 bases from J, with 13 bases in between. Germline V gene lookup returns CDR1 SGHDT and CDR2 YYEEEE. DNA of the CDR3: TGTGCCAGCAGCTTTCGGCCAGGGGTGACAGATACGCAGTATTTT. The encoded protein is CASSFRPGVTDTQYF.

The gene calls are TRBV4-1 and TRBJ2-1; 16 nucleotides agree with TRBD2. This CDR3 comprises 18 residues. From germline, CDR1 is MGHRA and CDR2 YSYEKL. Losses at the gene ends were 1 base for V and 7 bases for J; bases not matched to a gene: 7. CDR3 nucleotide sequence: TGCGCCAGCAGCCAAGTTTTAGGGACTAGCGGGAGGGAGAATGAGCAGTTCTTC. This gives the protein CASSQVLGTSGRENEQFF.

The genes are TRBV20-1 and TRBJ1-6; no clear D gene. The ends were cut back, 6 bases at V and 13 bases at J, with 13 bases in the middle. Germline lookup yields CDR1 DFQATT and CDR2 SNEGSKA (reference sequence). The CDR3 loop spans 11 amino acids. CDR3 protein: CSATVDPPLHF. The CDR3 DNA sequence: TGCAGTGCCACAGTAGACCCCCCCCTCCACTTT.

The CDR3 nucleotides are TGTGCCAGCAGCTTAGGGGTCTCGGGAACCGGGGAGCTGTTTTTT. Its translation is CASSLGVSGTGELFF. The chain recombines TRBV11-3 with TRBJ2-2; TRBD2 is a possible D gene (5 bases). The CDR3 spans 15 residues. Germline V gene data show CDR1 as SGHNT and CDR2 as YENEEA. V was clipped by 1 base and J by 5 bases, with 11 bases between them.

The chain carries TRBV30 and TRBJ2-1; 8 bases map to TRBD2. The CDR3 spans 16 residues. The germline CDR1 and CDR2 sequences are GTSNPN and SVGIG (reference sequence). V was pared by 2 bases and J by 7 bases, with 13 bases of the junction left unmatched. The chain's CDR3 is CAWSPPQLAVFNEQFF. The DNA of the CDR3 is TGTGCCTGGAGTCCCCCTCAACTAGCGGTCTTTAATGAGCAGTTCTTC.

This chain joins TRBV7-9 and TRBJ1-5; a weak D match, TRBD1 (5 bases). CDR3 length equals 14 residues. Trimming took 3 bases from V and 7 from J, leaving 13 bases between them. Germline CDR1 SEHNR, CDR2 FQNEAQ (reference sequence). In DNA, the CDR3 is TGTGCCAGCAGCTTGGGTGGGGCCGGCCAGCCCCAGCATTTT. As protein: CASSLGGAGQPQHF. Full variable domain (remainder filled in from reference TRBV7-9 and TRBJ1-5): DTGVSQNPRHKITKRGQNVTFRCDPISEHNRLYWYRQTLGQGPEFLTYFQNEAQLEKSRLLSDRFSAERPKGSFSTLEIQRTEQGDSAMYLCASSLGGAGQPQHFGDGTRLSIL.

The chain has TRBV6-5 and TRBJ1-1; 7 positions match TRBD1. Germline V CDR1 and CDR2: MNHEY, SVGAGI. The CDR3 sequence is 12 residues long. V was clipped by 6 bases and J by 6 bases; unmatched bases: 4. The CDR3 reads CASRRQGAEAFF. As DNA, the CDR3 is TGTGCCAGCAGGAGACAGGGAGCTGAAGCTTTCTTT.

This chain uses TRBV2 with TRBJ2-7, with D tentatively TRBD2 (6 bases). Germline CDR1 reads SNHLY; CDR2 reads FYNNEI. The V gene lost 11 bases and the J gene lost 0 bases, with 23 bases spanning the gap. The CDR3 spans 16 residues. In DNA form, the CDR3 reads TGTGCCGGCACCCCGGAAGTCAGGACTAACTCCTACGAGCAGTACTTC. It is translated as CAGTPEVRTNSYEQYF.

The chain joins TRBV5-1 to TRBJ2-7, with 8 bases aligning to TRBD1. Unmatched junction bases numbered 5, after V lost 1 base and J lost 5 bases. The germline V gene has CDR1 SGHRS and CDR2 YFSETQ. The CDR3 is 14 amino acids. This CDR3 reads CASSLTGGMDEQYF. In DNA, the CDR3 is TGCGCCAGCAGCTTGACAGGGGGTATGGACGAGCAGTACTTC.